A selection of T cell receptor beta chains follows, all from one sample in a study of T-cell reconstitution after alpha-beta-depleted transplantation in children. TCRdb re-derived calls from the PCR reads in MiXCR, one entry per CDR3 protein. Among almost 500,000 distinct CDR3 sequences listed, over 9.5% were seen once. The sample was PBMCs, taken before TCRalphabeta/CD19-depleted stem cell transplant. The origin of the receptors is a child aged 2 to 10 with inherited bone marrow failure, due to receive a stem cell transplant. Each CDR3 is given with its conserved first and last residue. The order of the fields is V gene, clone size, J gene, CDR3 protein. The size field is filled for only some rows; it gives once, few, many or a size class.

TRBV5-1	few	TRBJ2-1	CASSFEVGSHNEQFF
TRBV4-3	many	TRBJ2-7	CASSQRTGTPYEQYF
TRBV9	many	TRBJ2-7	CASSPQREAEQYF
TRBV29-1	many	TRBJ2-1	CSVGQDVYNEQFF
TRBV12-3/TRBV12-4	many	TRBJ2-1	CASSFYTGTDDNEQFF
TRBV30	many	TRBJ2-1	CAWSIGGGNEQFF
TRBV20-1	many	TRBJ2-1	CSAREELAGVYNEQFF
TRBV6-2/TRBV6-3	many	TRBJ2-7	CASSFSYRDRAYEQYF
TRBV7-2	-	TRBJ2-1	CASTGTSSFLNEQFF
TRBV29-1	many	TRBJ2-7	CSVESGRPYEQYF
TRBV2	many	TRBJ2-1	CASTTSGRRNEQFF
TRBV28	many	TRBJ1-5	CASSQSRELDHF
TRBV20-1	-	TRBJ2-1	CSATSPRDGYNEQFF
TRBV14	many	TRBJ2-5	CASSQTRDRARETQYF
TRBV30	many	TRBJ2-1	CAWSVLAGGSNEQFF
TRBV10-3	-	TRBJ2-1	CATRWDSRFKSYNEQFF
TRBV5-4	many	TRBJ2-7	CASSLGLAGSQRYEQYF